This T cell receptor (beta chain) appears in the sequencing data of a study of CD8+CD57+ T cells in acquired aplastic anemia. A few counts support this clonotype. A much larger clone lies a single base off, so this may be a read error. Researchers used genomic DNA as the template to profile TCR beta VDJ and CDR3. TCRdb called the reads again in MiXCR, with one record for every CDR3 protein. This sample has around 400,000 distinct CDR3 sequences, with roughly 64% found just once. This CDR3 spans 16 amino acids. The junction had 10 bases not matched to a gene; V was cut back by 4 bases and J by 6 bases. CDR1 is SGHTA, CDR2 FQGNSA, per germline.

This clonotype originated in a human donor in good health, serving as a control. Sequencing was done on a sample of sorted CD4+, CD8+, or CD8+CD57+ T cells (not recorded which) from PBMCs. The chain uses TRBV7-2 and TRBJ2-7; 12 positions agree with TRBD2. CDR3 sequence reads: CASSSSSGGAPCEQYF. In DNA form, the CDR3 reads TGTGCCAGCAGCTCTTCTAGCGGGGGGGCACCCTGCGAGCAGTACTTC.